The present TCR beta chain was sequenced within a study of T-cell memory formation after mild COVID-19. Study overall: The TCR clusters were mostly specific to one donor.

V was cut by 0 bases and J by 2 bases, with 16 bases left in between. The CDR3 totals 17 residues. This clonotype was counted only a few times. cDNA libraries for TCR alpha and TCR beta, carrying sample barcodes and UMIs, came from 5'RACE with constant-segment primers. TCRdb re-called the 5' RACE reads through MiXCR, storing one row per CDR3 protein. This sample has under 250,000 distinct CDR3 sequences; approximately 10% occur once, and the top ten carry around a fifth. This receptor was identified in a young man who had mild COVID-19 (a few samples of this study predate the infection). Cell type and time point are not known. V gene TRBV12-3 or TRBV12-4 combines with J gene TRBJ1-2; no reliable D call. The sample consisted of PBMCs or a T cell subset sorted from them (not recorded which). CDR3 nucleotide sequence: TGTGCCAGCAGTTTAGCGTCAGGTTCGGGTCCGAACTATGGCTACACCTTC. Protein sequence: CASSLASGSGPNYGYTF.